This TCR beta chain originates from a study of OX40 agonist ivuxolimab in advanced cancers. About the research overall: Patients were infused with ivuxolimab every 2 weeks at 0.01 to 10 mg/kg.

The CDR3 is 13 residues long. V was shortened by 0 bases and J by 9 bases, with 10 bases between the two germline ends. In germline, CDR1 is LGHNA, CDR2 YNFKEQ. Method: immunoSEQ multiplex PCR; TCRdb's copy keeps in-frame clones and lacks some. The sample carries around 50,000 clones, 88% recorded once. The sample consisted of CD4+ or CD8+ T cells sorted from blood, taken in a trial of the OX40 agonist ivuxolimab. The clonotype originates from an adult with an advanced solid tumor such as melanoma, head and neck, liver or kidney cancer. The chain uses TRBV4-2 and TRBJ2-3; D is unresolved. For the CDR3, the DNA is TGTGCCAGCAGCCAAGAAGTCCTTGCCACGCAGTATTTT. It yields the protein CASSQEVLATQYF.